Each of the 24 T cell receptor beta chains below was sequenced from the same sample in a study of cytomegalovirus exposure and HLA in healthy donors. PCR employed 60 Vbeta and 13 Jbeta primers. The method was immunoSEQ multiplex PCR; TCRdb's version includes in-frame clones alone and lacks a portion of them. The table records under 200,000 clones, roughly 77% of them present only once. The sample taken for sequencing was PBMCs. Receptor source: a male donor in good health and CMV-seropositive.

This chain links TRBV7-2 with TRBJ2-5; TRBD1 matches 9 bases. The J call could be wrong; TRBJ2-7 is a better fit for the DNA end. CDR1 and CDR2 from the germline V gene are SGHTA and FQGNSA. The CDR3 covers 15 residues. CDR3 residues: CASSSIPGQGYEQYF. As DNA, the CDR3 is TGTGCCAGCAGCTCGATCCCGGGACAGGGCTACGAGCAGTACTTC.

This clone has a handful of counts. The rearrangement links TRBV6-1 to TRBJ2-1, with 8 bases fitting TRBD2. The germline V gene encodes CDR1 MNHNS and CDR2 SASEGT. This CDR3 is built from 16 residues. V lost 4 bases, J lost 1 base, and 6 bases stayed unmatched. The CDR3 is CASSGGLAGSYNEQFF. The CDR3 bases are TGTGCCAGCAGTGGGGGGCTAGCGGGTTCCTACAATGAGCAGTTCTTC.

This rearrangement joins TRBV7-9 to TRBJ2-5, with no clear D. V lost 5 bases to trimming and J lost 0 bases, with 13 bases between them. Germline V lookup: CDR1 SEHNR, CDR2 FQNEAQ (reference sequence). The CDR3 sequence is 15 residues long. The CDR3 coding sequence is TGTGCCAGCAGCCACCGAACGGTAAACCAAGAGACCCAGTACTTC. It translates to CASSHRTVNQETQYF.

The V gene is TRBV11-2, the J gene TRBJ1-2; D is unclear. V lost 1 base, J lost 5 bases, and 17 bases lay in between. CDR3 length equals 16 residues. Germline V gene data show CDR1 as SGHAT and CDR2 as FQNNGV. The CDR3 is CASSLGLRGGDYGYTF. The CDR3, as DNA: TGTGCCAGCAGCTTAGGGCTCAGAGGAGGAGATTATGGCTACACCTTC. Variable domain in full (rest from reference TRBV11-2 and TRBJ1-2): EAGVAQSPRYKIIEKRQSVAFWCNPISGHATLYWYQQILGQGPKLLIQFQNNGVVDDSQLPKDRFSAERLKGVDSTLKIQPAKLEDSAVYLCASSLGLRGGDYGYTFGSGTRLTVV.

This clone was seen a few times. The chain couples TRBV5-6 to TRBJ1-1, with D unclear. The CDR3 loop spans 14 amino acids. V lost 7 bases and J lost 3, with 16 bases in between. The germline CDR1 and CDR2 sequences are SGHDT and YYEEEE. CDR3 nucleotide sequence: TGTGCCAGCCTACCCGGAGAGCTGGACACTGAAGCTTTCTTT. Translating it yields CASLPGELDTEAFF.

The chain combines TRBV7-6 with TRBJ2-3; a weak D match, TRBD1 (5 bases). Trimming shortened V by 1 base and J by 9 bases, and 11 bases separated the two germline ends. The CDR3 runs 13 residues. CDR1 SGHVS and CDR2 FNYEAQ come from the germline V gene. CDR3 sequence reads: CASSLGGQGTQYF. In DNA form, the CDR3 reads TGTGCCAGCAGCTTAGGGGGCCAAGGGACGCAGTATTTT.

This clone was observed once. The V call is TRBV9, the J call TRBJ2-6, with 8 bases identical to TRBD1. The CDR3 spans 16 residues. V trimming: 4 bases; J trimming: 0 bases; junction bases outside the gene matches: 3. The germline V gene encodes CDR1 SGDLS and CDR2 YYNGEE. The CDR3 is CASSLDRGSGANVLTF. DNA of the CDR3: TGTGCCAGCAGCTTAGACAGGGGCTCTGGGGCCAACGTCCTGACTTTC.

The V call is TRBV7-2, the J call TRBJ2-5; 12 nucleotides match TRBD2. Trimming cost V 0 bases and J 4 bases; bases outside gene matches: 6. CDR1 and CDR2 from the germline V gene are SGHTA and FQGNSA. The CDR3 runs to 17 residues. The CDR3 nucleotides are TGTGCCAGCAGCTTAGCCCCTAGCGGGGGGGCCGGAGAGACCCAGTACTTC. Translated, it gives CASSLAPSGGAGETQYF. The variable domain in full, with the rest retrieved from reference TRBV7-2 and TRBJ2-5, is GAGVSQSPSNKVTEKGKDVELRCDPISGHTALYWYRQSLGQGLEFLIYFQGNSAPDKSGLPSDRFSAERTGGSVSTLTIQRTQQEDSAVYLCASSLAPSGGAGETQYFGPGTRLLVL.

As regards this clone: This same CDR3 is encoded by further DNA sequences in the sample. CDR3 coding DNA: TGTGCCAGCAGCTTTTGGACGGGGGAGAATAGCGAGCAGTACTTC. This codes for CASSFWTGENSEQYF. The J gene is TRBJ2-7, the V gene TRBV7-9; D is possibly TRBD2 (6 bases). The CDR3 loop spans 15 amino acids. The germline V and J ends were trimmed by 3 bases and 6 bases, with 18 bases remaining between them. Germline V gene data show CDR1 as SEHNR and CDR2 as FQNEAQ (reference sequence).

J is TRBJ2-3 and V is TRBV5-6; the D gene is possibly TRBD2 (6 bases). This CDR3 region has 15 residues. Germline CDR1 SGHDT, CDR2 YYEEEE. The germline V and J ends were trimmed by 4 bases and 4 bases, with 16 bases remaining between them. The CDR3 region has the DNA TGTGCCAGCAGCGACCTGGCGGGGTTGGCAGATACGCAGTATTTT. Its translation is CASSDLAGLADTQYF.

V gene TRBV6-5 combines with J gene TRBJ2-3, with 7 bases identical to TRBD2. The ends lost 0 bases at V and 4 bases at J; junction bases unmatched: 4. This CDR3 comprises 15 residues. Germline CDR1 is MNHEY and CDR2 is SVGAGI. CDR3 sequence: CASSYSGGSPDTQYF. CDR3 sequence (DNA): TGTGCCAGCAGTTACTCGGGAGGGTCTCCAGATACGCAGTATTTT.

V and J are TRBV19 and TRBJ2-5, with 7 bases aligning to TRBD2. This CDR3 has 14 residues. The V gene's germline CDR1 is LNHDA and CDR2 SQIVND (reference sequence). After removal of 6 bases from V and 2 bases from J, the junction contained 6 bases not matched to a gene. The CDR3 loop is CASRERGNQETQYF. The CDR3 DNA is TGTGCCAGTAGGGAGCGGGGTAATCAAGAGACCCAGTACTTC.

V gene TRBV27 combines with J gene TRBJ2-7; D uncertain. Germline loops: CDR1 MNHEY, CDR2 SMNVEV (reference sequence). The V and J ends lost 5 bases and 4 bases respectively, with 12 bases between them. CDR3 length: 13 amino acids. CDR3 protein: CASSRGPLYEQYF. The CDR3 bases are TGTGCCAGCAGTCGCGGTCCACTGTACGAGCAGTACTTC.

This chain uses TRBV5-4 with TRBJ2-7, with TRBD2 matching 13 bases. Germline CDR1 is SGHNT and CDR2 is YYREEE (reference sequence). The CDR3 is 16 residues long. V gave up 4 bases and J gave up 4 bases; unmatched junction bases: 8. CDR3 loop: CASSPPTSGGFYEQYF. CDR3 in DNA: TGTGCCAGCAGCCCGCCGACTAGCGGGGGGTTTTACGAGCAGTACTTC.

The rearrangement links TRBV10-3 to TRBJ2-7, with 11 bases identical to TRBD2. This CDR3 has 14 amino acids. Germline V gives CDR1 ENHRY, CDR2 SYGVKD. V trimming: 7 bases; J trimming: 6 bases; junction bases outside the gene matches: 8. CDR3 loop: CAITELAGVSEQYF. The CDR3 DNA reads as TGTGCCATCACTGAACTAGCGGGAGTCTCCGAGCAGTACTTC.

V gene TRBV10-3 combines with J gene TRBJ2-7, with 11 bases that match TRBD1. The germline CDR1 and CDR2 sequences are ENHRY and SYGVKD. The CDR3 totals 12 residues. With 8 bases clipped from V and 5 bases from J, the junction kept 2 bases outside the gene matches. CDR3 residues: CAIQGQGDEQYF. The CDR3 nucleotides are TGTGCCATCCAGGGACAGGGGGACGAGCAGTACTTC.

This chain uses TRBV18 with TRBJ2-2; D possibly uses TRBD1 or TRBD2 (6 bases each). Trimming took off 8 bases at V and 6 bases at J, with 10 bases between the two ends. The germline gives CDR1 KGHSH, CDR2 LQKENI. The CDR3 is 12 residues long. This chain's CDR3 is CASARGPGELFF. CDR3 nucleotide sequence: TGTGCCAGCGCACGGGGGCCCGGGGAGCTGTTTTTT. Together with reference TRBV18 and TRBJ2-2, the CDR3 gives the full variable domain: NAGVMQNPRHLVRRRGQEARLRCSPMKGHSHVYWYRQLPEEGLKFMVYLQKENIIDESGMPKERFSAEFPKEGPSILRIQQVVRGDSAAYFCASARGPGELFFGEGSRLTVL.

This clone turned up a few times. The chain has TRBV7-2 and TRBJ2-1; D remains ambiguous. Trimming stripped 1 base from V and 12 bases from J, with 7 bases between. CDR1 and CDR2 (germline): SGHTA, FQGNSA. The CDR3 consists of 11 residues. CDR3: CASSLGSRQFF. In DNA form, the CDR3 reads TGTGCCAGCAGCTTAGGTTCCCGGCAGTTCTTC.

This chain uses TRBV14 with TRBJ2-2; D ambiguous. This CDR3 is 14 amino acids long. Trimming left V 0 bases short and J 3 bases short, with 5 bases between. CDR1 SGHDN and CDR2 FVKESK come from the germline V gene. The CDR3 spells CASSQDYYTGELFF. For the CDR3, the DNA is TGTGCCAGCAGCCAAGACTACTACACCGGGGAGCTGTTTTTT. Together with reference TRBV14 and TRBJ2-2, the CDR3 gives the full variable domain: EAGVTQFPSHSVIEKGQTVTLRCDPISGHDNLYWYRRVMGKEIKFLLHFVKESKQDESGMPNNRFLAERTGGTYSTLKVQPAELEDSGVYFCASSQDYYTGELFFGEGSRLTVL.

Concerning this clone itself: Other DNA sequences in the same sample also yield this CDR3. This CDR3 is CASSVGGGPYEQYF. CDR3 nucleotides: TGTGCCAGCAGCGTAGGCGGGGGTCCCTACGAGCAGTACTTC. The chain carries TRBV9 and TRBJ2-7; TRBD2 matches 7 bases. The CDR3 is 14 amino acids. Germline V CDR1 and CDR2: SGDLS, YYNGEE. The trim removed 0 bases at V and 2 bases at J, leaving 2 bases unmatched.

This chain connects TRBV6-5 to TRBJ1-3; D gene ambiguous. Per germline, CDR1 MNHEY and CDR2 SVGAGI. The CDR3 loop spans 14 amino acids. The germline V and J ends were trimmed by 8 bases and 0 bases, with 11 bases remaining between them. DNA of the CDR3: TGTGCCAGCTCTAGCCATAACTCTGGAAACACCATATATTTT. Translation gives CASSSHNSGNTIYF.

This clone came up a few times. CDR3 sequence (DNA): TGTGCCAGCAGCGTTGGACAGGGAGTAATCTCTGGAAACACCATATATTTT. As protein: CASSVGQGVISGNTIYF. J is TRBJ1-3 and V is TRBV9, with 8 positions matching TRBD1. Per the germline V gene, CDR1 is SGDLS and CDR2 is YYNGEE. This CDR3 contains 17 residues. V was pared by 2 bases and J by 0 bases, with 7 bases of the junction left unmatched. Based on the CDR3 plus reference TRBV9 and TRBJ1-3, the full variable domain is DSGVTQTPKHLITATGQRVTLRCSPRSGDLSVYWYQQSLDQGLQFLIQYYNGEERAKGNILERFSAQQFPDLHSELNLSSLELGDSALYFCASSVGQGVISGNTIYFGEGSWLTVV.

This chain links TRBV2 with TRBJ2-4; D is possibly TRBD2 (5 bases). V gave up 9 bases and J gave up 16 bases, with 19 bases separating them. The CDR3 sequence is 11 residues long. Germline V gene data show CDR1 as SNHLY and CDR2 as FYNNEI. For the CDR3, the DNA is TGTGCCAGTGGATTGGCCCAGGAGGACTACTTC. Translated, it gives CASGLAQEDYF.

CDR3 loop: CASSVVRGRGNTEAFF. CDR3 nucleotides: TGTGCCAGCAGCGTAGTTAGGGGCAGGGGTAACACTGAAGCTTTCTTT. The chain links TRBV9 to TRBJ1-1; D perhaps matches TRBD1 (6 bases). The CDR3 has 16 amino acids. Trimming stripped 0 bases from V and 2 bases from J, with 14 bases between. CDR1 and CDR2 (germline): SGDLS, YYNGEE.